This T cell receptor (beta chain) was captured by sequencing in a study of Graves' ophthalmopathy and Graves' hyperthyroidism. Study-wide results and limits: For separating ophthalmopathy from stable hyperthyroidism, a 13-signature model gave 87.88% sensitivity and approximately 76% specificity.

CDR1 and CDR2 from the germline V gene are LNHDA and SQIVND (reference sequence). The length of the CDR3 is 11 residues. From RNA, the CDR3 regions of TCR beta chains were amplified and sequenced. First-round RT-PCR used HTBI primers; second-round multiplex PCR followed. TCRdb reprocessed the multiplex PCR reads via MiXCR and lists one record per CDR3 protein. The table records about 700,000 distinct CDR3 sequences, over 40% of them present only once. Remarks on this clonotype: Its antigen is currently unknown. A junction end diverges from the germline sequence, so it may reflect a read error.

Ophthalmopathy was moderately-to-severely active, CAS at least 3, NOSPECS at least 4, lasting under 3 months. The rearrangement links TRBV19 to TRBJ1-2; TRBD1 matches at 9 bases. This receptor was obtained from an adult man with Graves' ophthalmopathy. Sequenced sample: peripheral blood. The CDR3 sequence is CASIQGAAEAF. CDR3 bases: TGTGCCAGTATACAGGGGGCCGCTGAAGCTTTC.